The 23 T cell receptor beta chains in this list originate from one sample, sequenced in a study of lymphopenia after photon versus proton radiotherapy. Generated by immunoSEQ multiplex PCR, the TCRdb table keeps only in-frame clones and is missing some. The data contain 15,000 to 20,000 clones, about 88% of them seen just once; the ten biggest clones take up 55% to 70%. Here the sequenced sample was peripheral blood, taken from a patient treated with proton-based radiotherapy. The receptor source for this set is an older woman with cholangiocarcinoma. Some clones in this sample may be carry-over from other donors' samples.

In its sample, this clone was seen once. This rearrangement joins TRBV27 to TRBJ1-2, with D possibly matching TRBD1 (6 bases). CDR1 MNHEY and CDR2 SMNVEV come from the germline V gene (reference sequence). Trimming shortened V by 2 bases and J by 4 bases, and 14 bases separated the two germline ends. This CDR3 has 15 amino acids. CDR3 in amino acids: CASSLGWDTLYGYTF. The DNA for the CDR3 is TGTGCCAGCAGTTTAGGTTGGGACACTCTCTATGGCTACACCTTC.

The chain has TRBV7-2 and TRBJ2-1, with TRBD2 identical over 7 bases. The CDR3 has 16 residues. Germline trimming cut 1 base from V and 1 base from J; bases unmatched to any gene: 4. Germline V gene lookup returns CDR1 SGHTA and CDR2 FQGNSA. CDR3 nucleotide sequence: TGTGCCAGCAGCTTAGTAACGGGAGGTTCCTACAATGAGCAGTTCTTC. Protein: CASSLVTGGSYNEQFF.

The rearrangement links TRBV18 to TRBJ2-6, with TRBD1 matching over 11 bases. The CDR3 covers 17 residues. J was trimmed by 2 bases and V by 5 bases; bases with no gene match: 5. Looked up from germline, CDR1 is KGHSH and CDR2 is LQKENI. The CDR3 here is CASSVRTGGAGANVLTF. The CDR3, as DNA: TGTGCCAGCTCAGTTCGGACAGGGGGCGCTGGGGCCAACGTCCTGACTTTC.

The J gene is TRBJ1-1, the V gene TRBV7-9, with D perhaps TRBD1 (6 bases). Germline V gene lookup returns CDR1 SEHNR and CDR2 FQNEAQ (reference sequence). This CDR3 is built from 14 residues. V lost 5 bases, J lost 11 bases, and 21 bases lay in between. CDR3 loop: CASSLRGDTREAFF. For the CDR3, the DNA is TGTGCCAGCAGCCTCCGCGGGGACACCCGGGAGGCTTTCTTT. Full variable domain (outside the CDR3, taken from reference TRBV7-9 and TRBJ1-1): DTGVSQNPRHKITKRGQNVTFRCDPISEHNRLYWYRQTLGQGPEFLTYFQNEAQLEKSRLLSDRFSAERPKGSFSTLEIQRTEQGDSAMYLCASSLRGDTREAFFGQGTRLTVV.

The chain couples TRBV27 to TRBJ1-6; possible D gene TRBD1, 5 bases. The CDR3 is 15 amino acids. The germline V and J ends were trimmed by 2 bases and 8 bases, with 13 bases remaining between them. Germline values: CDR1 MNHEY, CDR2 SMNVEV (reference sequence). CDR3 nucleotides: TGTGCCAGCAGTTTAGGGGACGCCAGGTATTCACCCCTCCACTTT. Translation gives CASSLGDARYSPLHF.

The rearrangement links TRBV6-6 to TRBJ1-3; 8 nucleotides line up with TRBD1. The CDR3 length is 16 residues. Germline values: CDR1 MNHNY, CDR2 SVGAGI (reference sequence). The trim removed 10 bases at V and 0 bases at J, leaving 11 bases unmatched. The CDR3 DNA sequence: TGTGCCACCTCGATAGGACAGGGAAGCTCTGGAAACACCATATATTTT. Amino acid sequence: CATSIGQGSSGNTIYF.

The rearrangement links TRBV30 to TRBJ2-3; D may be TRBD1 (5 bases). Trimming took 5 bases from V and 1 from J, leaving 13 bases between them. Germline CDR1 reads GTSNPN; CDR2 reads SVGIG (reference sequence). The CDR3 has 14 amino acids. The CDR3 coding sequence is TGTGCCTGGGGGGCTGACTTCGGCACAGATACGCAGTATTTT. Amino acid sequence: CAWGADFGTDTQYF.

The chain combines TRBV11-3 with TRBJ2-1; TRBD2 aligns across 9 bases. With V trimmed by 2 bases and J by 8 bases, 10 bases remained unmatched. Germline values: CDR1 SGHNT, CDR2 YENEEA. The CDR3 loop spans 16 amino acids. The DNA for the CDR3 is TGTGCCAGCAGCTTAAGGGGAGCGGGGGGCCGAGATGAGCAGTTCTTC. Translation: CASSLRGAGGRDEQFF.

The chain recombines TRBV5-1 with TRBJ1-2; no firm D call. The germline V and J ends were trimmed by 1 base and 6 bases, with 7 bases remaining between them. Germline V gives CDR1 SGHRS, CDR2 YFSETQ. The CDR3 sequence is 12 residues long. CDR3 DNA: TGCGCCAGCAGCTTGTTGGCAGATGGCTACACCTTC. Protein: CASSLLADGYTF.

The rearrangement uses TRBV2 and TRBJ1-6; 9 nucleotides agree with TRBD1. The CDR3 contains 16 residues. With 8 bases clipped from V and 7 bases from J, the junction kept 12 bases outside the gene matches. Germline CDR1 and CDR2: SNHLY and FYNNEI. The CDR3 is CASEGGGGQGNSPLHF. CDR3 coding DNA: TGTGCCAGCGAGGGAGGGGGTGGACAGGGGAATTCACCCCTCCACTTT.

This chain links TRBV19 with TRBJ1-5, with D possibly matching TRBD1 (6 bases). The germline gives CDR1 LNHDA, CDR2 SQIVND (reference sequence). This CDR3 contains 16 residues. V was cut by 5 bases and J by 0 bases, with 14 bases left in between. The CDR3: CASSPLGQYSNQPQHF. As DNA, the CDR3 is TGTGCCAGTAGTCCGTTGGGACAATATAGCAATCAGCCCCAGCATTTT.

The table lists this clone with a few counts. The junction and the germline gene differ at one end; a read error may be behind it. This sequence joins TRBV5-1 and TRBJ2-1; D remains unclear. This CDR3 is built from 11 residues. CDR1 and CDR2 from the germline V gene are SGHRS and YFSETQ. CDR3 coding DNA: TGCGCCACCAGCCGGAGCAATGAGCCGTTCTTC. Protein sequence: CATSRSNEPFF. The whole variable domain, remainder taken from reference TRBV5-1 and TRBJ2-1, is KAGVTQTPRYLIKTRGQQVTLSCSPISGHRSVSWYQQTPGQGLQFLFEYFSETQRNKGNFPGRFSGRQFSNSRSEMNVSTLELGDSALYLCATSRSNEPFFGPGTRLTVL.

The CDR3 protein is CASRTKSSSSYEQYF. CDR3 DNA: TGTGCCAGCAGGACTAAGAGTAGTAGCTCCTACGAGCAGTACTTC. The J gene is TRBJ2-5, the V gene TRBV6-5; D possibly corresponds to TRBD2 (5 bases). The J call may be wrong; the DNA end is better matched by TRBJ2-7. CDR1 is MNHEY, CDR2 SVGAGI, per germline. The length of the CDR3 is 15 residues.

This rearrangement joins TRBV27 to TRBJ2-7; D gene ambiguous. Germline V lookup: CDR1 MNHEY, CDR2 SMNVEV (reference sequence). The V end lost 5 bases, the J end lost 4 bases, and 15 bases lay between the germline ends. CDR3 length: 14 amino acids. The CDR3 sequence: CASSPGGPQYEQYF. The CDR3 bases are TGTGCCAGCAGTCCCGGTGGCCCTCAGTACGAGCAGTACTTC.

The chain has TRBV7-2 and TRBJ2-5, with D perhaps being TRBD1 or TRBD2 (5 bases each). With 3 bases removed from V and 4 bases from J, the gap between germline ends came to 15 bases. Per germline, CDR1 SGHTA and CDR2 FQGNSA. This CDR3 has 15 residues. The DNA for the CDR3 is TGTGCCAGCAGCTTTACCGGGGTAAGGGGAGAGACCCAGTACTTC. Its translation: CASSFTGVRGETQYF.

This chain connects TRBV18 to TRBJ1-1; D not certain. Germline CDR1 is KGHSH and CDR2 is LQKENI. V was clipped by 3 bases and J by 5 bases, with 10 bases between them. The CDR3 has 13 amino acids. In nucleotides, the CDR3 is TGTGCCAGCTCACCTAGGGTGGGGACTGAAGCTTTCTTT. Its protein is CASSPRVGTEAFF.

The chain joins TRBV2 to TRBJ1-2; TRBD1 matches at 7 bases. Trimming cost V 6 bases and J 6 bases; bases outside gene matches: 4. CDR3 length: 12 residues. The V gene's germline CDR1 is SNHLY and CDR2 FYNNEI. The CDR3 sequence: CASRAGGNGYTF. CDR3 in DNA: TGTGCCAGCAGGGCAGGGGGTAATGGCTACACCTTC.

The chain employs TRBV11-2 and TRBJ2-3, with unresolved D. V was shortened by 0 bases and J by 6 bases, with 4 bases between the two germline ends. The CDR3 consists of 12 residues. Germline values: CDR1 SGHAT, CDR2 FQNNGV. The CDR3 DNA reads TGTGCCAGCAGCTTAGATTTGGATACGCAGTATTTT. Translating gives CASSLDLDTQYF. Combining the CDR3 with reference TRBV11-2 and TRBJ2-3 gives the whole variable domain EAGVAQSPRYKIIEKRQSVAFWCNPISGHATLYWYQQILGQGPKLLIQFQNNGVVDDSQLPKDRFSAERLKGVDSTLKIQPAKLEDSAVYLCASSLDLDTQYFGPGTRLTVL.

The rearrangement links TRBV7-2 to TRBJ2-2, with D perhaps matching TRBD2 (5 bases). Trimming removed 4 bases at V and 0 bases at J, with 12 bases between. CDR1 is SGHTA, CDR2 FQGNSA, per germline. The CDR3 runs 16 residues. The CDR3 protein is CASSSSGFANTGELFF. DNA for the CDR3: TGTGCCAGCAGCTCCAGCGGCTTCGCGAACACCGGGGAGCTGTTTTTT.

This sequence joins TRBV7-8 and TRBJ1-5; 7 bases align to TRBD1. After removal of 3 bases from V and 1 base from J, the junction contained 3 bases not matched to a gene. Germline V lookup: CDR1 SGHVS, CDR2 FQNEAQ. This CDR3 is built from 15 residues. CDR3 protein: CASSLLQGSNQPQHF. DNA for the CDR3: TGTGCCAGCAGCTTGCTACAGGGGAGCAATCAGCCCCAGCATTTT.

This clone was recorded only once. V gene TRBV4-3 combines with J gene TRBJ2-7, with D uncertain. In germline, CDR1 is LGHNA, CDR2 YSLEER. There are 16 residues in the CDR3. V was shortened by 1 base and J by 2 bases, with 15 bases between the two germline ends. CDR3 sequence: CASSQAETVMTYEQYF. The CDR3 DNA reads TGCGCCAGCAGCCAAGCAGAAACGGTGATGACCTACGAGCAGTACTTC.

The CDR3 region is CASSPGTGGFHEQFF. In DNA, the CDR3 is TGTGCCAGCAGCCCCGGGACAGGGGGTTTTCATGAGCAGTTCTTC. The chain is built from TRBV7-8 and TRBJ2-1; 11 bases agree with TRBD1. CDR1 SGHVS and CDR2 FQNEAQ come from the germline V gene. V shed 5 bases and J 8 bases; nucleotides not matched to a gene: 8. The CDR3 extends over 15 amino acids.

V gene TRBV29-1 combines with J gene TRBJ2-3, with D uncertain. This CDR3 is built from 15 residues. Germline V lookup: CDR1 SQVTM, CDR2 ANQGSEA. Trimming took off 3 bases at V and 2 bases at J, with 15 bases between the two ends. The DNA for the CDR3 is TGCAGCGTTGACGCCCAGCCCCAAGCCACAGATACGCAGTATTTT. Its translation: CSVDAQPQATDTQYF.